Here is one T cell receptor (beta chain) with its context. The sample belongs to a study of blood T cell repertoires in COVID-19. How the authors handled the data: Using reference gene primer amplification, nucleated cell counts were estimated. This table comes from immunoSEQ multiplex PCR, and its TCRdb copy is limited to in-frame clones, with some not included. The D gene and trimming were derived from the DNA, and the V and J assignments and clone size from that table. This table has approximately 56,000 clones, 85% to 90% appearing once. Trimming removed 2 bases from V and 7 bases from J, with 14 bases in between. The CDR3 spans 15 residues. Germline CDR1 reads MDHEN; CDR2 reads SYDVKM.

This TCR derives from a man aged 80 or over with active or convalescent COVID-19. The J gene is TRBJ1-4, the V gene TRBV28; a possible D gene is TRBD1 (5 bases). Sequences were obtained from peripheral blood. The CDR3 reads CASSLGQGGGEKLFF. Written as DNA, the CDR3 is TGTGCCAGCAGTTTAGGGCAGGGTGGCGGTGAAAAACTGTTTTTT.